What follows are 22 T cell receptor beta chains derived from one specimen sequenced in a study of Graves' ophthalmopathy and Graves' hyperthyroidism. RNA transcripts yielded amplified TCR beta CDR3 regions. An initial RT-PCR round employing HTBI primers preceded a second-round multiplex PCR. MiXCR was run by TCRdb on the multiplex PCR reads, yielding one entry per CDR3 protein. The table lists 300,000 to 500,000 distinct CDR3 sequences, over 15% of them singletons. Sequencing was carried out using peripheral blood. These receptors originate from a woman under 30 with stable Graves' hyperthyroidism.

The chain couples TRBV6-1 to TRBJ2-5, with 12 nucleotides matching TRBD2. Per the germline V gene, CDR1 is MNHNS and CDR2 is SASEGT. J was trimmed by 5 bases and V by 0 bases; bases with no gene match: 10. The length of the CDR3 is 18 residues. The CDR3 DNA sequence: TGTGCCAGCAGTGAAGCGCTGAGACTAGCGGGGGCGGGGGAGACCCAGTACTTC. Protein: CASSEALRLAGAGETQYF.

This clonotype showed up many times. V and J are TRBV6-2 or TRBV6-3 and TRBJ1-5; 10 positions agree with TRBD1. Germline CDR1 reads MNHEY; CDR2 reads SVGEGT. CDR3 length: 17 residues. V gave up 2 bases and J gave up 2 bases; unmatched junction bases: 6. This chain's CDR3 is CASSYRPGTGGNQPQHF. As DNA, the CDR3 is TGTGCCAGCAGTTACCGACCAGGGACAGGGGGCAATCAGCCCCAGCATTTT.

The genes are TRBV19 and TRBJ1-1, with D perhaps TRBD1 (5 bases). CDR1 and CDR2 (germline): LNHDA, SQIVND (reference sequence). The CDR3 totals 15 residues. V gave up 4 bases and J gave up 4 bases, with 16 bases separating them. Here the CDR3 DNA reads TGTGCCAGTAGTACCCTAAGGGGTGGGATCACTGAAGCTTTCTTT. Its protein is CASSTLRGGITEAFF.

J is TRBJ1-1 and V is TRBV7-2; tentatively, D is TRBD1 (5 bases). V dropped 0 bases and J dropped 4 bases, with 18 bases sitting between them. This CDR3 has 17 amino acids. Germline assignment: CDR1 SGHTA and CDR2 FQGNSA. CDR3 coding DNA: TGTGCCAGCAGCTTAGCTACTCTAGGGGTTGGGAGCACTGAAGCTTTCTTT. It is translated as CASSLATLGVGSTEAFF.

This clonotype has at least ten counts. This sequence joins TRBV6-5 and TRBJ1-1; maybe TRBD1 (6 bases). Trimming cost V 6 bases and J 5 bases, with 10 bases left between them. The germline V gene has CDR1 MNHEY and CDR2 SVGAGI. CDR3 length: 12 residues. The CDR3 loop reads CASRRTGTEAFF. The CDR3 DNA follows: TGTGCCAGCAGAAGAACAGGGACTGAAGCTTTCTTT.

This clonotype has a count of ten or more. In DNA form, the CDR3 reads TGTGCCAGCAGCTTAGGGGACGTAGCTTTCTTT. Translated, it gives CASSLGDVAFF. The chain joins TRBV7-9 to TRBJ1-1, with D maybe TRBD1 (5 bases). Trimming removed 1 base from V and 10 bases from J, with 7 bases in between. The CDR3 has 11 amino acids. Germline CDR1 is SEHNR and CDR2 is FQNEAQ (reference sequence).

The sample holds many counts of this clonotype. V is TRBV12-3 or TRBV12-4 and J is TRBJ2-5; D is perhaps TRBD1 or TRBD2 (6 bases each). The CDR3 runs to 13 residues. The ends were cut back, 5 bases at V and 4 bases at J, with 11 bases in the middle. CDR3: CASSKGGLETQYF. CDR3 in DNA: TGTGCCAGCAGTAAGGGGGGCCTAGAGACCCAGTACTTC.

This clonotype was observed at least ten times. The chain uses TRBV28 and TRBJ2-7, with D unclear. CDR1 and CDR2 from the germline V gene are MDHEN and SYDVKM. This CDR3 is built from 13 residues. Trimming removed 6 bases from V and 2 bases from J, with 11 bases in between. CDR3 nucleotide sequence: TGTGCCAGCAGCCGGCAGGAACCCTACGAGCAGTACTTC. Translation gives CASSRQEPYEQYF.

The chain is built from TRBV19 and TRBJ1-4; D is ambiguous. V was shortened by 7 bases and J by 1 base, with 13 bases between the two germline ends. The CDR3 is made up of 15 amino acids. CDR1 and CDR2 (germline): LNHDA, SQIVND (reference sequence). DNA of the CDR3: TGTGCCAGTATAACCCGAACACAAACTAATGAAAAACTGTTTTTT. This sequence encodes CASITRTQTNEKLFF.

This clonotype was seen many times. The J gene is TRBJ1-1, the V gene TRBV15; TRBD1 matches at 12 bases. The CDR3 runs 14 residues. V shed 6 bases, J shed 6 bases, and the junction held 5 bases outside the gene matches. The germline V gene has CDR1 LNHNV and CDR2 YYDKDF (reference sequence). In DNA form, the CDR3 reads TGTGCCACCAGGGGGGACAGGGGGCACGCTGAAGCTTTCTTT. Protein product: CATRGDRGHAEAFF.

The chain uses TRBV6-2 or TRBV6-3 and TRBJ2-5, with 8 positions matching TRBD2. From germline, CDR1 is MNHEY and CDR2 SVGEGT. The CDR3 spans 15 residues. Germline trimming cut 0 bases from V and 4 bases from J; bases unmatched to any gene: 4. The CDR3 coding sequence is TGTGCCAGCAGTTACTCGATGCTAGCGGGAGAGACCCAGTACTTC. Amino acid sequence: CASSYSMLAGETQYF.

This clonotype has at least ten counts. CDR3: CASRPRVGSNQPQHF. The CDR3, as DNA: TGTGCCAGCAGACCCAGGGTCGGGAGCAATCAGCCCCAGCATTTT. V and J are TRBV6-1 and TRBJ1-5; possibly TRBD1 for D (5 bases). The CDR3 has 15 amino acids. CDR1 is MNHNS and CDR2 is SASEGT in the germline V gene. Trimming shortened V by 6 bases and J by 1 base, and 13 bases separated the two germline ends.

V usage is TRBV11-1 and J usage is TRBJ2-7; D remains unclear. CDR3 length equals 17 residues. V gave up 5 bases and J gave up 0 bases, with 20 bases separating them. Germline V gives CDR1 SGHAT, CDR2 FQDESV (reference sequence). CDR3 in amino acids: CASSQSFRVLGSYEQYF. CDR3 nucleotides: TGTGCCAGCAGCCAATCCTTCCGGGTCCTAGGCTCCTACGAGCAGTACTTC.

CDR3 sequence reads: CASSYQGMGNQPQHF. The CDR3 DNA sequence: TGTGCCAGCAGTTACCAGGGAATGGGCAATCAGCCCCAGCATTTT. The chain carries TRBV5-6 and TRBJ1-5; weak D call: TRBD1 (5 bases). The V gene's germline CDR1 is SGHDT and CDR2 YYEEEE. Deletions cut 5 bases from V and 2 bases from J, with 14 bases between. The CDR3 is 15 amino acids.

As to this clonotype: A much larger clone differs from this one at a single base, so this may be a read error. The rearrangement joins TRBV3-1 to TRBJ2-2; a possible D gene is TRBD2 (5 bases). The CDR3 loop spans 14 amino acids. Germline CDR1 and CDR2: LGHDT and YNNKEL (reference sequence). The CDR3 DNA reads as TGTGTCAGCAGCCAAGCGGATCGGACCGGGGAGCTGTTTTTT. As protein: CVSSQADRTGELFF.

The chain carries TRBV3-1 and TRBJ2-5; 8 bases match TRBD1. Germline CDR1 is LGHDT and CDR2 is YNNKEL (reference sequence). After removal of 4 bases from V and 6 bases from J, the junction contained 16 bases not matched to a gene. The CDR3 is 17 amino acids. The chain's CDR3 is CASSPTPWTGFEKTQYF. The CDR3 DNA follows: TGTGCCAGCAGCCCGACTCCTTGGACAGGGTTTGAAAAGACCCAGTACTTC.

Notes on this clonotype: A read error is possible here, since a much larger clone lies one base away. The rearrangement links TRBV12-5 to TRBJ1-5, with 7 positions matching TRBD1. The germline CDR1 and CDR2 sequences are LGHNT and FRNRAP. The ends lost 0 bases at V and 3 bases at J; junction bases unmatched: 2. This CDR3 contains 15 residues. CDR3 nucleotide sequence: TGTGCTAGTGGTTTGGTCAGGGGGAACAATCAGCCCCAGCATTTT. Its protein is CASGLVRGNNQPQHF.

This clonotype has at least ten counts. The chain is built from TRBV6-2 or TRBV6-3 and TRBJ1-1; 10 bases are shared with TRBD1. The germline V gene encodes CDR1 MNHEY and CDR2 SVGEGT. The V segment lost 6 bases and the J segment 9 bases; nucleotides outside the gene matches: 13. This CDR3 comprises 15 residues. Here the CDR3 reads CASSIGTTGGFKAFF. The CDR3 DNA is TGTGCCAGCAGCATCGGAACGACAGGGGGCTTTAAAGCTTTCTTT.

This clonotype was recorded at least ten times. The chain has TRBV10-3 and TRBJ1-1, with D maybe TRBD1 (6 bases). The V gene's germline CDR1 is ENHRY and CDR2 SYGVKD. The CDR3 loop spans 11 amino acids. The CDR3 nucleotides are TGTGCGAGGGGGGCCGGCACTGAAGCTTTCTTT. Translation: CARGAGTEAFF.

This clonotype appeared many times. The chain links TRBV7-8 to TRBJ2-2; D ambiguous. Germline V gene lookup returns CDR1 SGHVS and CDR2 FQNEAQ. V was pared by 2 bases and J by 1 base, with 5 bases between. The CDR3 length is 14 residues. The CDR3 nucleotides are TGTGCCAGCAGCTTACAGCTGAACACCGGGGAGCTGTTTTTT. This translates into CASSLQLNTGELFF.

This clonotype was picked up many times. The chain recombines TRBV15 with TRBJ2-7; weak D call: TRBD2 (6 bases). V was pared by 3 bases and J by 5 bases, with 14 bases between. CDR1 is LNHNV and CDR2 is YYDKDF in the germline V gene (reference sequence). The CDR3 is made up of 14 amino acids. The CDR3 loop is CATSSYGDWNEQYF. CDR3 DNA sequence: TGTGCCACCAGCAGTTACGGGGACTGGAACGAGCAGTACTTC.

This clonotype was observed at least ten times. The chain couples TRBV24-1 to TRBJ2-7; 10 positions match TRBD1. Unmatched junction bases numbered 3, after V lost 6 bases and J lost 2 bases. The CDR3 covers 14 residues. Germline-derived CDR1 and CDR2 are KGHDR and SFDVKD. CDR3 loop: CATSPGTGAYEQYF. CDR3 DNA sequence: TGTGCCACCAGTCCCGGGACAGGGGCCTACGAGCAGTACTTC.